A single sample gave rise to the 23 T cell receptor beta chains below, sequenced in a study of cytomegalovirus exposure and HLA in healthy donors. Libraries were prepared by immunoSEQ multiplex PCR; TCRdb keeps only in-frame clonotypes and omits some of them. The sample lists under 300,000 clones, around 85% occurring once. Source material: PBMCs. The receptors were gathered from a woman younger than 35 in good health and CMV-seronegative.

The V and J genes are TRBV11-2 and TRBJ2-7; unclear D gene. V was trimmed by 3 bases and J by 3 bases, leaving 9 bases between them. There are 13 residues in the CDR3. Germline V gene sequence: CDR1 SGHAT, CDR2 FQNNGV. CDR3 residues: CASSFLPLYEQYF. DNA for the CDR3: TGTGCCAGCAGCTTCCTCCCCCTCTACGAGCAGTACTTC.

The chain is built from TRBV27 and TRBJ2-7; possible D gene TRBD1, 6 bases. Germline assignment: CDR1 MNHEY and CDR2 SMNVEV (reference sequence). The CDR3 totals 15 residues. Trimming cost V 6 bases and J 3 bases, with 18 bases left between them. CDR3 bases: TGTGCCAGCAGAGAAAAGACAGGTAGCCTCTACGAGCAGTACTTC. It codes for CASREKTGSLYEQYF.

This chain joins TRBV5-1 and TRBJ2-4; TRBD2 agrees at 13 bases. With 0 bases clipped from V and 0 bases from J, the junction kept 6 bases outside the gene matches. The CDR3 spans 19 residues. CDR1 SGHRS and CDR2 YFSETQ come from the germline V gene. CDR3 protein: CASSLVGLAGELAKNIQYF. CDR3 bases: TGCGCCAGCAGCTTGGTCGGACTAGCGGGGGAACTAGCCAAAAACATTCAGTACTTC.

This clone was seen a few times. The V call is TRBV2, the J call TRBJ2-7, with D unclear. The CDR3 sequence is 12 residues long. Trimming cost V 6 bases and J 3 bases, with 9 bases left between them. CDR1 and CDR2 (germline): SNHLY, FYNNEI. The CDR3 DNA is TGTGCCAGCAGGCCAAGCTACTACGAGCAGTACTTC. This encodes CASRPSYYEQYF.

Only one count was recorded for this clone. The chain combines TRBV25-1 with TRBJ2-1; 9 bases fit TRBD1. Unmatched junction bases numbered 5, after V lost 10 bases and J lost 1 base. The CDR3 is made up of 14 amino acids. CDR1 is MGHDK and CDR2 is SYGVNS in the germline V gene. The CDR3 region is CATNDRGSYNEQFF. For the CDR3, the DNA is TGTGCCACTAATGACAGGGGGTCCTACAATGAGCAGTTCTTC.

The chain links TRBV6-4 to TRBJ1-2, with D unresolved. This CDR3 comprises 14 residues. V was pared by 0 bases and J by 2 bases, with 7 bases between. The V gene's germline CDR1 is MRHNA and CDR2 SNTAGT. This CDR3 is CASSDSGRNYGYTF. The CDR3 nucleotides are TGTGCCAGCAGTGACTCGGGCAGAAACTATGGCTACACCTTC.

The rearrangement joins TRBV20-1 to TRBJ2-1; D unclear. V was pared by 6 bases and J by 9 bases, with 12 bases between. The CDR3 is 11 amino acids. Germline CDR1 reads DFQATT; CDR2 reads SNEGSKA (reference sequence). The CDR3 here is CSAQSRIEQFF. CDR3 nucleotides: TGCAGTGCCCAGTCTAGAATTGAGCAGTTCTTC.

The chain has TRBV5-1 and TRBJ1-3; the match to TRBD1 covers 7 bases. The CDR3 runs to 14 residues. CDR1 is SGHRS and CDR2 is YFSETQ in the germline V gene. After removal of 3 bases from V and 4 bases from J, the junction contained 4 bases not matched to a gene. CDR3 DNA: TGCGCCAGCAGCTCTGCGGGACAGGGAAACACCATATATTTT. This encodes CASSSAGQGNTIYF. The complete variable domain, with remaining parts taken from reference TRBV5-1 and TRBJ1-3, reads KAGVTQTPRYLIKTRGQQVTLSCSPISGHRSVSWYQQTPGQGLQFLFEYFSETQRNKGNFPGRFSGRQFSNSRSEMNVSTLELGDSALYLCASSSAGQGNTIYFGEGSWLTVV.

The gene calls are TRBV29-1 and TRBJ2-1, with TRBD2 matching over 14 bases. The CDR3 covers 13 residues. The V and J ends lost 3 bases and 15 bases, in that order; junction bases with no gene match: 7. Germline CDR1 reads SQVTM; CDR2 reads ANQGSEA. CDR3 bases: TGCAGCGTTGAGGGACTAGCGGGGGAAATCCCGTTCTTC. Its protein product is CSVEGLAGEIPFF.

This clone was counted once. The chain combines TRBV4-3 with TRBJ1-5; 7 bases map to TRBD1. The germline CDR1 and CDR2 sequences are LGHNA and YSLEER. Trimming at V came to 0 bases and at J to 7 bases, leaving 9 bases not matched to a gene. The CDR3 is 16 amino acids. The CDR3 loop reads CASSQDWAGGGQPQHF. As DNA, the CDR3 is TGCGCCAGCAGCCAAGATTGGGCAGGGGGAGGCCAGCCCCAGCATTTT.

The chain employs TRBV14 and TRBJ2-3; TRBD2 agrees at 13 bases. J lost 6 bases, V lost 2 bases, and 2 bases had no gene match. This CDR3 has 15 amino acids. CDR1 and CDR2 from the germline V gene are SGHDN and FVKESK. CDR3 residues: CASSQTSGGADTQYF. CDR3 coding DNA: TGTGCCAGCAGCCAAACTAGCGGGGGGGCGGATACGCAGTATTTT.

The J gene is TRBJ2-3, the V gene TRBV9; the match to TRBD1 covers 7 bases. Trimming cost V 1 base and J 1 base; bases outside gene matches: 3. Germline CDR1 and CDR2: SGDLS and YYNGEE. This CDR3 region has 15 residues. CDR3 residues: CASSVRGGGTDTQYF. As DNA, the CDR3 is TGTGCCAGCAGCGTAAGAGGGGGCGGCACAGATACGCAGTATTTT.

The rearrangement uses TRBV25-1 and TRBJ2-1, with 7 bases matching TRBD1. Losses at the gene ends were 2 bases for V and 7 bases for J; bases not matched to a gene: 8. From germline, CDR1 is MGHDK and CDR2 SYGVNS. CDR3 length: 15 residues. This chain's CDR3 is CASSEPGQRSNEQFF. For the CDR3, the DNA is TGTGCCAGCAGTGAACCGGGACAGAGGTCAAATGAGCAGTTCTTC.

The chain uses TRBV7-2 and TRBJ2-7; 10 bases align to TRBD1. J gave up 5 bases and V 4 bases, and 2 bases lay outside the gene matches. The CDR3 loop spans 13 amino acids. Per the germline V gene, CDR1 is SGHTA and CDR2 is FQGNSA. The CDR3 reads CASSWGQGNEQYF. CDR3 DNA: TGTGCCAGCAGCTGGGGACAGGGGAACGAGCAGTACTTC.

The chain is built from TRBV6-1 and TRBJ1-1, with 10 bases lining up with TRBD1. Germline V gives CDR1 MNHNS, CDR2 SASEGT. The CDR3 is 14 residues long. V dropped 6 bases and J dropped 4; count of bases not matched to a gene: 5. The CDR3 loop is CASSDRGPVTEAFF. In DNA form, the CDR3 reads TGTGCCAGCAGCGACAGGGGGCCGGTCACTGAAGCTTTCTTT.

The genes are TRBV4-1 and TRBJ1-4; TRBD1 matches at 9 bases. CDR1 and CDR2 from the germline V gene are MGHRA and YSYEKL. Trimming cost V 8 bases and J 5 bases; bases outside gene matches: 9. The CDR3 has 15 amino acids. This CDR3 is CASRLRQGENEKLFF. The CDR3 nucleotides are TGCGCCAGCCGCCTTCGACAGGGGGAGAATGAAAAACTGTTTTTT.

The V call is TRBV6-6, the J call TRBJ1-2, with 10 nucleotides matching TRBD1. Germline V gives CDR1 MNHNY, CDR2 SVGAGI (reference sequence). This CDR3 comprises 15 residues. V was clipped by 4 bases and J by 8 bases; unmatched bases: 10. CDR3 sequence reads: CASSFSGQGFWGYTF. The CDR3 nucleotides are TGTGCCAGCAGTTTCTCGGGACAGGGGTTTTGGGGCTACACCTTC.

V usage is TRBV28 and J usage is TRBJ1-2, with no clear D. Germline-derived CDR1 and CDR2 are MDHEN and SYDVKM. V lost 3 bases and J lost 6, with 17 bases in between. The CDR3 loop spans 15 amino acids. The CDR3 region is CASSLNGGIMHGYTF. The CDR3, as DNA: TGTGCCAGCAGTTTGAACGGAGGCATCATGCATGGCTACACCTTC.

The chain recombines TRBV19 with TRBJ1-4, with a possible D match to TRBD1 (6 bases). This CDR3 comprises 16 residues. Germline V gene sequence: CDR1 LNHDA, CDR2 SQIVND (reference sequence). V was trimmed by 9 bases and J by 6 bases, leaving 23 bases between them. The CDR3 nucleotides are TGTGCCAGCTCCAGCCCCGAACAGGGAAATGATGAAAAACTGTTTTTT. Translation: CASSSPEQGNDEKLFF.

The V gene is TRBV7-9, the J gene TRBJ2-1; a weak D match, TRBD2 (6 bases). Germline CDR1 SEHNR, CDR2 FQNEAQ (reference sequence). With 3 bases removed from V and 5 bases from J, the gap between germline ends came to 11 bases. The CDR3 is 14 amino acids. The CDR3 DNA is TGTGCCAGCAGCTTGACGGGAGCTAACAATGAGCAGTTCTTC. Protein: CASSLTGANNEQFF.

This sequence joins TRBV27 and TRBJ2-5; TRBD2 matches at 7 bases. The CDR3 length is 14 residues. The V and J ends lost 3 bases and 3 bases, in that order; junction bases with no gene match: 4. From germline, CDR1 is MNHEY and CDR2 SMNVEV (reference sequence). CDR3 region: CASSFRRGKETQYF. In nucleotides, the CDR3 is TGTGCCAGCAGTTTCCGGCGGGGGAAAGAGACCCAGTACTTC.

Only a few counts were recorded for this clone. CDR3 sequence: CASSIVTGGEDTEAFF. The CDR3 DNA is TGTGCCAGTAGTATAGTGACAGGGGGCGAGGACACTGAAGCTTTCTTT. This chain links TRBV19 with TRBJ1-1; the match to TRBD1 covers 10 bases. The V gene's germline CDR1 is LNHDA and CDR2 SQIVND (reference sequence). This CDR3 is built from 16 residues. The ends lost 1 base at V and 3 bases at J; junction bases unmatched: 5.

V gene TRBV4-2 combines with J gene TRBJ1-3, with D tentatively TRBD1 (5 bases). The CDR3 totals 16 residues. V gave up 1 base and J gave up 0 bases, with 10 bases separating them. Germline CDR1 LGHNA, CDR2 YNFKEQ. CDR3 bases: TGTGCCAGCAGCCAAGCCGTGACAGCCTCTGGAAACACCATATATTTT. Translated, it gives CASSQAVTASGNTIYF.